What follows is one T cell receptor beta chain and its context. The entry originates in a study of cytotoxic CD8 clonotypes in ibrutinib-treated CLL. Study at large: Patient counts were 11 relapsed/refractory, roughly 15 treatment-naive and under 18 IGHV unmutated. Investigators reported about 24 partial and 2 complete responses; after median around 63 months, roughly 14 patients remained remitted and approximately twelve progressed.

Looked up from germline, CDR1 is MRHNA and CDR2 is SNTAGT. V lost 4 bases and J lost 1; bases outside the gene matches: 7. This CDR3 has 18 residues. This table comes from immunoSEQ multiplex PCR, and its TCRdb copy is limited to in-frame clones, with some not included. The sample shows some 76,000 clones, over 80% of them seen only once. This TCR was sampled from a human donor with chronic lymphocytic leukemia. This chain links TRBV6-4 with TRBJ2-1, with 13 bases identical to TRBD2. The sequences come from PBMCs, collected after 24 months of ibrutinib treatment. CDR3 bases: TGTGCCAGCAGTGTGCCTACTAGCGGGAGGGGGTCCTACAATGAGCAGTTCTTC. It is translated as CASSVPTSGRGSYNEQFF.